This T cell receptor (beta chain) originates from a study of T cells in localized non-small cell lung cancer. Study-wide results and limits: Sequence data derive from only one tumor region, so heterogeneity remains possible. Longer overall survival accompanied higher blood T cell density. Adjacent uninvolved lung had the highest clonality, suggesting focused antigen responses. Within adjacent lung there appeared a median approximately 58 of the top 100 tumor clones.

In this sample, this clone turned up once. Its antigen remains unidentified. V was cut by 5 bases and J by 2 bases, with 10 bases left in between. Germline CDR1 reads MNHEY; CDR2 reads SVGAGI. CDR3 length equals 15 residues. Sequencing used immunoSEQ multiplex PCR; TCRdb keeps in-frame clones, though not all of them. The sample includes 130,000 or so clones, around 89% of them seen just once. The sequence derives from a female donor at least 60 years old with stage I lung adenocarcinoma. The chain employs TRBV6-5 and TRBJ2-6, with D possibly being TRBD1 (6 bases). Here the sequenced sample was peripheral blood, taken before any cancer treatment. This CDR3 reads CASSTTGTGANVLTF. The DNA for the CDR3 is TGTGCCAGCAGTACTACAGGGACTGGGGCCAACGTCCTGACTTTC.